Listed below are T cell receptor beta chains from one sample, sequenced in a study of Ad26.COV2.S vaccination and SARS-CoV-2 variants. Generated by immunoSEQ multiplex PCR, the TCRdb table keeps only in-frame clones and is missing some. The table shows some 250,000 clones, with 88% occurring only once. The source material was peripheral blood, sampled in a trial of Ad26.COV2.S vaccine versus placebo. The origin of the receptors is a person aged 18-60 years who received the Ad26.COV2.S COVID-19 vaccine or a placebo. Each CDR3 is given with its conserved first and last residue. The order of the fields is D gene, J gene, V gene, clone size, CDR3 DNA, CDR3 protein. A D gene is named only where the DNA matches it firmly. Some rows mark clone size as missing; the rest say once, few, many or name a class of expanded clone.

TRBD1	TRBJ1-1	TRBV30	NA	TGTGCCTGGAGTCAAACAGGGGGCACTGAAGCTTTCTTT	CAWSQTGGTEAFF
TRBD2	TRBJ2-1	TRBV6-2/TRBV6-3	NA	TGTGCCAGCAGTTACTCGGGACTAGCGGACACGAGCTCCTACAATGAGCAGTTCTTC	CASSYSGLADTSSYNEQFF
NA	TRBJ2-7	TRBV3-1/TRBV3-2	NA	TGTGCCAGCAGCCAGGGGGTCGGGATTTACGAGCAGTACTTC	CASSQGVGIYEQYF
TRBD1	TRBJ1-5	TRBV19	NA	TGTGCCAGTAGCCAAGGGGGACAGAGGATTAATCAGCCCCAGCATTTT	CASSQGGQRINQPQHF
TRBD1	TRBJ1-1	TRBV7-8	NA	TGTGCCAGCAGAAGGAGGGGACAGATGAACACTGAAGCTTTCTTT	CASRRRGQMNTEAFF
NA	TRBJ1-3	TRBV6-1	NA	TGTGCCAGCAGTGAGGCAGGCGGCAACACCATATATTTT	CASSEAGGNTIYF
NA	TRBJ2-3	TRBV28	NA	TGTGCCAGCAGTCCCTCGGGACCGGGGATCACAGATACGCAGTATTTT	CASSPSGPGITDTQYF
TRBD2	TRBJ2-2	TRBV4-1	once	TGCGCCAGCAGCCGGACTAGCGGGAGGGCCTTCAACACCGGGGAGCTGTTTTTT	CASSRTSGRAFNTGELFF
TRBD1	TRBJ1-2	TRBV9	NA	TGTGCCAGCGCTACCCCGGGGACAGGGTCCTATGGCTACACCTTC	CASATPGTGSYGYTF
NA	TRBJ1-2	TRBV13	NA	TGTGCCAGCAGCTTAGGCAGGGCGGACGATGGCTACACCTTC	CASSLGRADDGYTF